This TCR beta chain emerged from a study of regulatory T cells in long-lasting Graves disease. Both iRepertoire HTBI primers and Arm-PCR of CDR3 regions were used to build the TCR beta libraries. TCRdb used MiXCR to reprocess the multiplex PCR reads, holding one entry per CDR3 protein. The table has roughly 500,000 distinct CDR3 sequences, about 11% seen once. This clonotype was observed at least ten times. The antigen is unknown. Study findings and constraints: Shared public clonotypes totalled approximately 3,000 in persistent patients, compared with some 920 in new patients. Persistent disease preferred TRBV28, TRBJ1-2 and TRBJ2-5.

The time point is: newly diagnosed GD, antithyroid drugs for less than 3 months. The TCR library used RNA extracted from PBMCs. This CDR3 region has 12 residues. V was trimmed by 5 bases and J by 6 bases, leaving 13 bases between them. Per the germline V gene, CDR1 is GTSNPN and CDR2 is SVGIG (reference sequence). A further study also used this sample, focusing on T cells in Graves' hyperthyroidism and ophthalmopathy. That study reports: Most thyroid-expanded clonotypes above 0.001 were also found in blood.

The rearrangement uses TRBV30 and TRBJ1-1, with D perhaps matching TRBD1 (6 bases). Sample: peripheral blood mononuclear cells (PBMCs), taken at new diagnosis, from a patient treated with antithyroid drugs. The receptor was derived from a woman aged 25 to 45 with Graves disease. The CDR3 DNA reads as TGTGCCTGGGGGGTGGGGGGGCCTGAAGCTTTCTTT. Its translation is CAWGVGGPEAFF.